What follows describes a single T cell receptor (beta chain). Clones were sequenced by immunoSEQ multiplex PCR, and TCRdb holds only the in-frame ones, with some missing. Here the sample spans about 200,000 clones, about 93% being singletons. This sample was included in a study of blood T cell repertoires in COVID-19. Study details: Sites in the United States, Italy and Spain provided acute and convalescent COVID-19 samples. PBMCs, B-cell-depleted T cells, or T cells provided the cDNA or gDNA that made up the material.

CDR3 size: 15 residues. Germline loops: CDR1 MNHEY, CDR2 SVGAGI. Trimming took 6 bases from V and 8 from J, leaving 19 bases between them. This chain uses TRBV6-5 with TRBJ1-4; possibly TRBD1 for D (5 bases). The TCR originated in a man aged 25-40 years with COVID-19, enrolled during active disease. The material sequenced was peripheral blood. The CDR3 DNA is TGTGCCAGCAGCTACGAAGCCCAGGGAGGCGAAAAACTGTTTTTT. Amino acid sequence: CASSYEAQGGEKLFF.